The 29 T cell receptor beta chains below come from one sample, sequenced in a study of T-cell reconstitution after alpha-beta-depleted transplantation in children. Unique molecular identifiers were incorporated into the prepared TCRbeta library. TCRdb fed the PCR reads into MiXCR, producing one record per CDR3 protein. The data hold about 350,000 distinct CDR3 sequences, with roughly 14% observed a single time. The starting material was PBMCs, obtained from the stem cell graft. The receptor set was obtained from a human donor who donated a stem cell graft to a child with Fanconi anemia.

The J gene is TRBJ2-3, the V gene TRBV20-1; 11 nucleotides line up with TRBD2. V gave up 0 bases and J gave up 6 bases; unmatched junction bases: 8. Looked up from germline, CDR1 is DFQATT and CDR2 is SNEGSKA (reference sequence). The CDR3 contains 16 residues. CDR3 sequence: CSARDPTSGGFDTQYF. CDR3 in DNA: TGCAGTGCTAGAGATCCTACTAGCGGGGGTTTCGATACGCAGTATTTT.

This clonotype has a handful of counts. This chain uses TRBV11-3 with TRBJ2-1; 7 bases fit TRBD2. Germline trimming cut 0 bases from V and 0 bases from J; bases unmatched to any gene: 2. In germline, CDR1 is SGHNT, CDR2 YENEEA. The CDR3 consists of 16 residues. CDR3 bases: TGTGCCAGCAGCTTAGAGGGCGGGAGCTCCTACAATGAGCAGTTCTTC. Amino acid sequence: CASSLEGGSSYNEQFF.

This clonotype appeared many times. CDR3 loop: CASSLRQSTDTQYF. The CDR3 coding sequence is TGCGCCAGCAGCTTGAGACAGTCCACAGATACGCAGTATTTT. This chain links TRBV5-1 with TRBJ2-3, with a weak D call TRBD1 (5 bases). Between the trimmed V and J ends, which lost 1 base and 2 bases, there was a span of 8 bases. The CDR3 totals 14 residues. Germline assignment: CDR1 SGHRS and CDR2 YFSETQ.

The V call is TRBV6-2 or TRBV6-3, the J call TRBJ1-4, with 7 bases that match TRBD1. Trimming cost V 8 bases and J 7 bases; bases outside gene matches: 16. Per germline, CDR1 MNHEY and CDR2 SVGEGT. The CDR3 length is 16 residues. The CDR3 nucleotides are TGTGCCAGCTCCCGACAGGGCTCCGGCGGGGCTGAAAAACTGTTTTTT. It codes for CASSRQGSGGAEKLFF.

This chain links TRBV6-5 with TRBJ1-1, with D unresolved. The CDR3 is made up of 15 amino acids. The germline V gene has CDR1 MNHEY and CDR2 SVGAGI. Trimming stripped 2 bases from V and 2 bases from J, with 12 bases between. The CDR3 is CASSYSTGINTEAFF. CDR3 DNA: TGTGCCAGCAGTTACAGTACGGGCATTAACACTGAAGCTTTCTTT.

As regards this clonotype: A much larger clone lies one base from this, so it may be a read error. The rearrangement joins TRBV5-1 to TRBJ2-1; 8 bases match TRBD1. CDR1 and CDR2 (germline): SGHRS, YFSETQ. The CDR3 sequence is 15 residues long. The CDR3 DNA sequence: TGCGCCAGCAGCTTAGACAGGGGCGGATACAATGATCAGTTCTTC. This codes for CASSLDRGGYNDQFF.

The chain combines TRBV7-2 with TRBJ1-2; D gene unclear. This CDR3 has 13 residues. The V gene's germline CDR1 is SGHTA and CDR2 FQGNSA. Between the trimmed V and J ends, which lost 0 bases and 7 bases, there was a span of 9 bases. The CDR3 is CASSLASGSGYTF. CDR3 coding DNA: TGTGCCAGCAGCTTAGCATCCGGGTCTGGCTACACCTTC.

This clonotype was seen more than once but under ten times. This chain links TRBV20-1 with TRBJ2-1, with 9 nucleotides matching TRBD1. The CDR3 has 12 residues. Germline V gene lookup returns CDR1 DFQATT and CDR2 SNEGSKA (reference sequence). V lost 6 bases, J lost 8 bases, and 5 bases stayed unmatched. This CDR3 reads CSAPGQGYEQFF. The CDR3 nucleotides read TGCAGTGCCCCGGGACAGGGATATGAGCAGTTCTTC.

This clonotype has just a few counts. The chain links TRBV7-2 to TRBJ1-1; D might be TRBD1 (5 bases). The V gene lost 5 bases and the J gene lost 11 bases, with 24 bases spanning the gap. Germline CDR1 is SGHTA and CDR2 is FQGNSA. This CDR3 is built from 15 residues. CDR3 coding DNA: TGTGCCAGCAGCCTATCGGGGCAGGTTCGCTTGTCCGCTTTCTTT. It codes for CASSLSGQVRLSAFF. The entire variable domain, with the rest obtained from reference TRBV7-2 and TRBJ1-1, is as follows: GAGVSQSPSNKVTEKGKDVELRCDPISGHTALYWYRQSLGQGLEFLIYFQGNSAPDKSGLPSDRFSAERTGGSVSTLTIQRTQQEDSAVYLCASSLSGQVRLSAFFGQGTRLTVV.

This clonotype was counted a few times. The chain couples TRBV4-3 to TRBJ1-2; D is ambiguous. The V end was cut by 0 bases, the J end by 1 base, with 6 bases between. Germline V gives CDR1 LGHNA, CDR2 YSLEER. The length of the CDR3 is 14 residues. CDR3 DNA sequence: TGCGCCAGCAGCCAAGATCCCGTTAACTATGGCTACACCTTC. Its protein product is CASSQDPVNYGYTF.

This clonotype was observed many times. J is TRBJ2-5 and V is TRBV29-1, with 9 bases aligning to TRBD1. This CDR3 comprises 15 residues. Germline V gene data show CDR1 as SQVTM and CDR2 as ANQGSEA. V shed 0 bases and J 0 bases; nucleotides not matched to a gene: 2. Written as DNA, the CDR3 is TGCAGCGTTGAAGACTGGACAGGGGACCAAGAGACCCAGTACTTC. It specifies CSVEDWTGDQETQYF.

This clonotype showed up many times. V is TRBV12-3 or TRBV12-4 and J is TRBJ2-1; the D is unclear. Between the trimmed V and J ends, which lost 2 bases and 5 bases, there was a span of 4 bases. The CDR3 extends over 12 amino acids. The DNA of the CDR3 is TGTGCCAGCAGTTTACGAAACAATGAGCAGTTCTTC. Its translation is CASSLRNNEQFF.

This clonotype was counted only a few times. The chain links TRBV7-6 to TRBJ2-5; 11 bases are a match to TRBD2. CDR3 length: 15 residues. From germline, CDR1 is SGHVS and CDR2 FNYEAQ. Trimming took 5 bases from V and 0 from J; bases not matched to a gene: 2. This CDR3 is CASSRLAGHQETQYF. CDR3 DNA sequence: TGTGCCAGCAGCCGACTAGCGGGACACCAAGAGACCCAGTACTTC.

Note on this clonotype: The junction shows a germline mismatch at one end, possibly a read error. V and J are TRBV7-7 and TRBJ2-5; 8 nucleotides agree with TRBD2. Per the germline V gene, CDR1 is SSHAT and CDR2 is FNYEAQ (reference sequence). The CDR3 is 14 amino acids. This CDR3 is CASSLAGLEETQYF. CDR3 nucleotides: TGTGCTAGCAGCTTAGCGGGACTCGAAGAGACCCAGTACTTC.

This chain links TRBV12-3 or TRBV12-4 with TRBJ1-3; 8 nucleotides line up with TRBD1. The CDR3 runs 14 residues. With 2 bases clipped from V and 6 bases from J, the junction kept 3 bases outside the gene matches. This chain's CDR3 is CASSLRDRPNTIYF. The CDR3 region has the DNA TGTGCCAGCAGTTTAAGGGACAGGCCAAACACCATATATTTT.

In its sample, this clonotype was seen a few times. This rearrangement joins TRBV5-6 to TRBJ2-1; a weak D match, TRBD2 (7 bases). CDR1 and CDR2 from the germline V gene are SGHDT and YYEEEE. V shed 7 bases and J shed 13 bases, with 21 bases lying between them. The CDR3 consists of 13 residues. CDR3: CASGGAGYMSQFF. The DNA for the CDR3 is TGTGCCAGCGGGGGGGCAGGGTACATGAGTCAGTTCTTC.

CDR3: CSASAADSYEQYV. The CDR3 DNA sequence: TGCAGTGCTAGCGCTGCTGACAGTTACGAGCAGTACGTC. This chain uses TRBV20-1 with TRBJ2-7; maybe TRBD1 (5 bases). The CDR3 covers 13 residues. V was clipped by 3 bases and J by 4 bases, with 13 bases between them. Germline V CDR1 and CDR2: DFQATT, SNEGSKA (reference sequence).

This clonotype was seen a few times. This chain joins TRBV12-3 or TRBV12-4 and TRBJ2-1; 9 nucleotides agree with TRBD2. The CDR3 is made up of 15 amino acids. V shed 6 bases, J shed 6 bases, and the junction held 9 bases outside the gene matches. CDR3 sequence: CASSPGLARANEQFF. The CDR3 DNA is TGTGCCAGCAGCCCTGGACTAGCGCGGGCCAATGAGCAGTTCTTC.

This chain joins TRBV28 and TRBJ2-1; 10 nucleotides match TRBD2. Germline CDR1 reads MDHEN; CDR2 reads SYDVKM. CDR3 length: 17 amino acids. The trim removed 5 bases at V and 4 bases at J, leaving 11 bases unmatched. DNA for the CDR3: TGTGCCAGCAGTCCCGGGGGAGCGGGGGGGCATTACAATGAGCAGTTCTTC. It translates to CASSPGGAGGHYNEQFF.

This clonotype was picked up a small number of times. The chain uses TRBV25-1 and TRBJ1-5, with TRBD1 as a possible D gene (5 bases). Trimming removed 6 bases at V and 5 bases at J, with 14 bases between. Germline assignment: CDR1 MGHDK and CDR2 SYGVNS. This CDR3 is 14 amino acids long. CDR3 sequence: CASSRIGAYQPQHF. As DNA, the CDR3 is TGTGCCAGCAGCCGCATCGGGGCTTATCAGCCCCAGCATTTT.

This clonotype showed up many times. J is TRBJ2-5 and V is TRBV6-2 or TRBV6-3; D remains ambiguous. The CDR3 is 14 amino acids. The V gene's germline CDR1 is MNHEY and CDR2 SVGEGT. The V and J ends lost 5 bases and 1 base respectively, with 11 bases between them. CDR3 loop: CASSLRTGQETQYF. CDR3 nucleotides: TGTGCCAGCAGTCTTCGGACGGGCCAAGAGACCCAGTACTTC.

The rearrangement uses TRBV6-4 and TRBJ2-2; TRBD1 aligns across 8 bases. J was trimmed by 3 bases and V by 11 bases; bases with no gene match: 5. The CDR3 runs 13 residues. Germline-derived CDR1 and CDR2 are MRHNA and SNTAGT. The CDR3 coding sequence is TGTGCCCGCCAGGGGGCCTACACCGGGGAGCTGTTTTTT. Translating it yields CARQGAYTGELFF.

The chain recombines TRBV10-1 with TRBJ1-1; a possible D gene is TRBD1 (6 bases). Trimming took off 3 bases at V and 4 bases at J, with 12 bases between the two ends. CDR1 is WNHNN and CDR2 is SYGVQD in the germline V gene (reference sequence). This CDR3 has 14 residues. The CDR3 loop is CASSDGGAVTEAFF. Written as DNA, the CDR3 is TGCGCCAGCAGTGACGGGGGGGCAGTCACTGAAGCTTTCTTT.

For the CDR3, the DNA is TGTGCCAGCAGCCCCGGGACTAGAATGGATACGCAGTATTTT. This gives the protein CASSPGTRMDTQYF. The chain has TRBV4-2 and TRBJ2-3, with 8 bases fitting TRBD2. Germline V lookup: CDR1 LGHNA, CDR2 YNFKEQ. The trim removed 4 bases at V and 6 bases at J, leaving 6 bases unmatched. The CDR3 spans 14 residues.

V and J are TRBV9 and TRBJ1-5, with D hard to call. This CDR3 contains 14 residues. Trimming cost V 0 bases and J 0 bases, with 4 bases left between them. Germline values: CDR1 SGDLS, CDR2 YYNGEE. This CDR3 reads CASSVGSSNQPQHF. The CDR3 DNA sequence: TGTGCCAGCAGCGTAGGCAGTAGCAATCAGCCCCAGCATTTT.

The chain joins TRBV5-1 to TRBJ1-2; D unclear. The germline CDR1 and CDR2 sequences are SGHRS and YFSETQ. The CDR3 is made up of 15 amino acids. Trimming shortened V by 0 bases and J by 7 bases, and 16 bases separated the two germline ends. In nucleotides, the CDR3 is TGCGCCAGCAGCTTGGTAGTGGCAGGCCAAGGTGGCTACACCTTC. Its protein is CASSLVVAGQGGYTF.

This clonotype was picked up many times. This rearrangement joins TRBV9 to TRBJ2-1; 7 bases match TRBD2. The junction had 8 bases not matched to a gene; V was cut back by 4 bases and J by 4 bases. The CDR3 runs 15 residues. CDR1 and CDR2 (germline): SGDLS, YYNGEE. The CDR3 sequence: CASSLRLAGYNEQFF. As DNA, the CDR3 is TGTGCCAGCAGCTTAAGACTAGCCGGGTACAATGAGCAGTTCTTC.

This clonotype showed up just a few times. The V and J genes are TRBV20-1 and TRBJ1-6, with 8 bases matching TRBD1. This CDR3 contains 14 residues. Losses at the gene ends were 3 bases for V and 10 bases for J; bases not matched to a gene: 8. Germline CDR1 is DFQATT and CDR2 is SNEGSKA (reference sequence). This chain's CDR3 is CSASWGQEESPLHF. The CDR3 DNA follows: TGCAGTGCTAGTTGGGGACAGGAGGAATCACCCCTCCACTTT.

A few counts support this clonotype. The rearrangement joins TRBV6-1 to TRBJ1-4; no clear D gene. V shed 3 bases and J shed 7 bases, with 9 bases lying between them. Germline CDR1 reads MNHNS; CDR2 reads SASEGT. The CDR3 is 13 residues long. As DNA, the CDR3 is TGTGCCAGCAGTGAGGTTCCTTCTGAAAAACTGTTTTTT. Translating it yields CASSEVPSEKLFF.